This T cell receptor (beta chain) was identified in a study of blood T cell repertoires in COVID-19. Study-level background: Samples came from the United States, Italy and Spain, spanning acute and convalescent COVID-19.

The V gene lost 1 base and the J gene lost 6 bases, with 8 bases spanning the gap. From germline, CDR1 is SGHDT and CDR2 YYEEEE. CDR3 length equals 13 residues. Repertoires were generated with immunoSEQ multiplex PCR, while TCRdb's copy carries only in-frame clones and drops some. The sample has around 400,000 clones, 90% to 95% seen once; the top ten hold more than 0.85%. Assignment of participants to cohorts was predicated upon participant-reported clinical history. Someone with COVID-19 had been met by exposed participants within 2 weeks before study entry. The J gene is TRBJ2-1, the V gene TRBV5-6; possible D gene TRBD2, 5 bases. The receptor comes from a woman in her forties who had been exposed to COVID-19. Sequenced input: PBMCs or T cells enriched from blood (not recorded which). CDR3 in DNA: TGTGCCAGCAGCTTGATAGGGAGCAATGAGCAGTTCTTC. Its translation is CASSLIGSNEQFF.